This T cell receptor beta chain was found in a study of T cell responses to AZD1222 COVID-19 vaccine listed by TCRdb under 2021. Describing the broader study: AZD1222 recipients with second doses at about 4 weeks or about 12 weeks were pooled, because spike-specific TCR depth and breadth did not differ between schedules. A total of 240 or so trial participants underwent TCR sequencing, of whom more than 200 had received two doses of AZD1222 and roughly 26 had received two doses of the MenACWY control vaccine. Trial participants were enrolled into age subgroups of 18-55, 56-69 and 70-plus years, which contained 148, 28 and 57 TCR-sequenced participants, respectively. The full study reports these points: Vaccine-associated CD4 TCRs spanned the whole spike protein, with dominant responses in regions 160-218 and 743-854. Conclusions about previously exposed vaccinees were limited because only six or seven AZD1222 recipients were SARS-CoV-2 seropositive at baseline. The 56-69-year group was small, and its depth increase did not reach significance, likely because of low power. Epitopes outside the regions mutated in the B.1.351 and B.1.1.7 variants were reportedly recognized by nearly half of the unique spike-specific TCRs. A significant rise in spike-specific TCR breadth and depth was observed after two AZD1222 doses relative to day 0 and relative to MenACWY recipients. Participants were mostly white British and included more females than males, and it was suggested by the authors that clonal diversity may have been underestimated. No day 14 peak-response samples were available, so repertoires were characterized only after the peak T cell response.

The CDR3 regions of human TCRbeta chains were subjected to immunosequencing. As for the authors' bioinformatics: Repertoire TCRs were checked for matches against a reference library of SARS-CoV-2-specific TCRs that had been generated using the MIRA antigen-specificity platform. Breadth was defined as the fraction of unique TCRs that were SARS-CoV-2-associated, and depth was defined as the fraction of total T cells that were SARS-CoV-2-associated. Using the MIRA data, each spike-specific TCR was mapped to the spike region that the TCR reacts to and placed in a CD4 or CD8 class. Log10-transformed breadth and depth values were compared by one-way ANOVA with Sidak's multiple comparisons tests. TCRdb obtained this table from immuneACCESS and retained in-frame rearrangements with V and J assigned. These tables miss some clones; where compared with another copy, unresolved V genes account for less than half of the shortfall, and the remainder is unexplained. V, J and clone size reflect that table, while D and trimming were determined from the DNA. This sample has approximately 150,000 clones in its table, and under 95% of those were observed once. The top ten constitute 4% to 5.5% of the sample.

What the time point label conveys for this sample: baseline before first vaccination. Vaccinee samples were obtained from the UK trials COV001 and COV002, which included a single-blind randomized controlled phase 2/3 trial of AZD1222 (ChAdOx1 nCoV-19) in healthy adults. For TCRbeta chain sequencing, PBMC samples from trial participants were taken at day 0 and at day 28 after the second dose. V is pared back by 5 bases and J by 2 bases, with 10 bases lying between the germline termini. CDR3 length: 13 amino acids, cysteine to phenylalanine. The sequence is cut down to CDR3 DNA, 39 bases in frame from base 1. CDR1 and CDR2, per the germline V gene, are SGHTA and FQGNSA. Remarks on this clone: No cognate antigen has been identified for it. Base qualities were left out, and no much larger clone turns up one base away.

This sequence uses TRBV7-2 and TRBJ2-7, with an unclear D gene assignment. The sequence was obtained from an adult in good health. The sample in question was peripheral blood, obtained on day 0 of AZD1222 vaccination. The nucleotides read TGTGCCAGCAGCCCACCAAGTACCTACGAGCAGTACTTC. Its translation is CASSPPSTYEQYF.